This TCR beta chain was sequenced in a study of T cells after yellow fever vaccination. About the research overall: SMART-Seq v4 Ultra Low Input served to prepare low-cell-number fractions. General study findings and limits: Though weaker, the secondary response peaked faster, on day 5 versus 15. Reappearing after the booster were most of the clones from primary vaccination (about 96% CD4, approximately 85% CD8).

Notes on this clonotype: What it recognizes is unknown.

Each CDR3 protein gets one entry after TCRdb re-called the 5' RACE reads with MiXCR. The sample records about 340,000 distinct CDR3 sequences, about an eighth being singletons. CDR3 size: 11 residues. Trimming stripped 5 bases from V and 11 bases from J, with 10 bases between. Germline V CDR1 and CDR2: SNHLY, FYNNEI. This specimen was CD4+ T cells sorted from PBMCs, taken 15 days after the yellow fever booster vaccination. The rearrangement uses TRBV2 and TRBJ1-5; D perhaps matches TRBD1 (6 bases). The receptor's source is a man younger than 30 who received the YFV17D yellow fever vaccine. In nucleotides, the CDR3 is TGTGCCAGCAGTACAGGGTATTCCCAGCATTTT. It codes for CASSTGYSQHF.